The present TCR beta chain was sequenced within a study of radiotherapy plus CTLA-4 blockade in lung cancer. Only in-frame clones appear in the TCRdb table, and some are missing; sequencing was by immunoSEQ multiplex PCR. The sample lists more than 90,000 clones, roughly 80% seen once, with roughly 5.3% in the top ten. This clone was detected a few times. The CDR3 is 17 residues long. CDR1 MDHEN and CDR2 SYDVKM come from the germline V gene. V lost 4 bases, J lost 1 base, and 9 bases stayed unmatched. This chain connects TRBV28 to TRBJ1-3; 8 bases match TRBD1. This TCR was recovered from a human donor with non-small cell lung cancer who had a partial response to radiotherapy plus ipilimumab. Here the sequenced sample was peripheral blood, taken from a patient treated with radiotherapy plus ipilimumab. CDR3 nucleotide sequence: TGTGCCAGCAGTTCTGTCAGGGGGCTAGTATCTGGAAACACCATATATTTT. It translates to CASSSVRGLVSGNTIYF. Filled out from reference TRBV28 and TRBJ1-3, the complete variable domain reads DVKVTQSSRYLVKRTGEKVFLECVQDMDHENMFWYRQDPGLGLRLIYFSYDVKMKEKGDIPEGYSVSREKKERFSLILESASTNQTSMYLCASSSVRGLVSGNTIYFGEGSWLTVV.